Each of the 27 T cell receptor beta chains below was sequenced from the same sample in a study of T cell responses to AZD1222 COVID-19 vaccine (dated by TCRdb to the early 2020s). The library was obtained by the immunoSEQ multiplex PCR assay. What TCRdb holds here is the immuneACCESS table cut down to in-frame rearrangements. Part of the clones is not present; checked against another copy, under half of the missing clones reflect an unresolved V gene, and the others are unexplained. Recorded for this sample are 140,000 or so clones; around 90% of them occurred a single time. In total, the top ten clones hold approximately 1.7% of the sample. The sample's time point label, decoded: baseline before first vaccination. The sample consisted of peripheral blood, taken on day 0 of AZD1222 vaccination. Receptors originate from an adult in good health.

The V and J genes are TRBV7-2 and TRBJ2-7; 7 bases are shared with TRBD1. Looked up from germline, CDR1 is SGHTA and CDR2 is FQGNSA. V shed 5 bases, J shed 4 bases, and the junction held 11 bases outside the gene matches. The CDR3 spans 15 residues. DNA of the CDR3: TGTGCCAGCAGCCCCAGGGGGAGACAGGGATACGAGCAGTACTTC. It is translated as CASSPRGRQGYEQYF.

For the CDR3, the DNA is TGTGCCAGCAGCCCCGGGACTAGCGGGAGTCAGGTTAATGAGCAGTTCTTC. This encodes CASSPGTSGSQVNEQFF. The rearrangement joins TRBV5-4 to TRBJ2-1, with 14 bases identical to TRBD2. This CDR3 is built from 17 residues. J was trimmed by 7 bases and V by 4 bases; bases with no gene match: 10. CDR1 is SGHNT, CDR2 YYREEE, per germline (reference sequence).

V and J are TRBV20-1 and TRBJ1-3, with 8 bases that match TRBD1. The CDR3 consists of 15 residues. The V gene's germline CDR1 is DFQATT and CDR2 SNEGSKA (reference sequence). J was trimmed by 3 bases and V by 3 bases; bases with no gene match: 7. CDR3 DNA sequence: TGCAGTGCTAGTCCCCCAGGGGGCGGTGGAAACACCATATATTTT. Translation: CSASPPGGGGNTIYF.

The chain recombines TRBV30 with TRBJ2-6; 7 bases are shared with TRBD2. The CDR3 consists of 19 residues. Germline assignment: CDR1 GTSNPN and CDR2 SVGIG (reference sequence). Trimming at V came to 4 bases and at J to 0 bases, leaving 15 bases not matched to a gene. The CDR3 reads CAWINREAGDSSGANVLTF. CDR3 in DNA: TGTGCCTGGATAAACCGGGAGGCAGGTGATAGCTCTGGGGCCAACGTCCTGACTTTC. The full variable domain, its missing parts supplied by reference TRBV30 and TRBJ2-6, is SQTIHQWPATLVQPVGSPLSLECTVEGTSNPNLYWYRQAAGRGLQLLFYSVGIGQISSEVPQNLSASRPQDRQFILSSKKLLLSDSGFYLCAWINREAGDSSGANVLTFGAGSRLTVL.

This chain joins TRBV4-1 and TRBJ1-4; TRBD1 might be the D (5 bases). This CDR3 is built from 15 residues. Germline V lookup: CDR1 MGHRA, CDR2 YSYEKL. V was cut by 3 bases and J by 2 bases, with 10 bases left in between. The CDR3 DNA is TGCGCCAGCAGCCATCTCCGGGGCACTAATGAAAAACTGTTTTTT. Translating it yields CASSHLRGTNEKLFF.

The sample holds one count of this clone. The chain employs TRBV30 and TRBJ2-7; D might be TRBD2 (6 bases). The CDR3 is 11 amino acids. Germline V lookup: CDR1 GTSNPN, CDR2 SVGIG (reference sequence). The V gene lost 4 bases and the J gene lost 4 bases, with 8 bases spanning the gap. The CDR3 here is CAWTGGYEQYF. The CDR3 bases are TGTGCCTGGACTGGGGGGTACGAGCAGTACTTC.

The rearrangement joins TRBV5-1 to TRBJ2-2, with 9 bases fitting TRBD1. V lost 4 bases and J lost 2; bases outside the gene matches: 6. Germline values: CDR1 SGHRS, CDR2 YFSETQ. CDR3 length: 16 amino acids. CDR3 loop: CASSPGTGTNTGELFF. DNA of the CDR3: TGCGCCAGCAGCCCCGGGACAGGGACTAACACCGGGGAGCTGTTTTTT.

The chain combines TRBV7-9 with TRBJ2-1; D is uncertain. This CDR3 is built from 12 residues. Germline V gene sequence: CDR1 SEHNR, CDR2 FQNEAQ (reference sequence). V was cut by 2 bases and J by 5 bases, with 4 bases left in between. The DNA of the CDR3 is TGTGCCAGCAGCTTAAGGGACAATGAGCAGTTCTTC. It encodes CASSLRDNEQFF.

The V call is TRBV4-2, the J call TRBJ1-2; D uncertain. The CDR3 is made up of 14 amino acids. CDR1 and CDR2 (germline): LGHNA, YNFKEQ. With 1 base removed from V and 4 bases from J, the gap between germline ends came to 10 bases. CDR3 DNA sequence: TGTGCCAGCAGCCAAGGTGGCGCCTCCTATGGCTACACCTTC. This codes for CASSQGGASYGYTF.

This clone came up once. The rearrangement joins TRBV29-1 to TRBJ1-1; D is unclear. The CDR3 is made up of 15 amino acids. Germline-derived CDR1 and CDR2 are SQVTM and ANQGSEA. Trimming removed 3 bases at V and 5 bases at J, with 19 bases between. The CDR3 sequence: CSVDRVGRGRTEAFF. DNA for the CDR3: TGCAGCGTTGATAGGGTCGGCAGAGGGAGGACTGAAGCTTTCTTT.

This clone was detected once. The chain couples TRBV5-4 to TRBJ2-1, with 7 bases identical to TRBD2. V was pared by 4 bases and J by 8 bases, with 12 bases of the junction left unmatched. CDR3 length equals 15 residues. Looked up from germline, CDR1 is SGHNT and CDR2 is YYREEE (reference sequence). CDR3 nucleotides: TGTGCCAGCAGCCCCGACGCGGGAGTGAGCTATGAGCAGTTCTTC. The encoded protein is CASSPDAGVSYEQFF.

The CDR3 bases are TGCGCCAGCAGCCCCGAAGGGAGTTCCGGGGAGCTGTTTTTT. This sequence encodes CASSPEGSSGELFF. The chain uses TRBV5-1 and TRBJ2-2, with D maybe TRBD2 (5 bases). This CDR3 contains 14 residues. Germline V lookup: CDR1 SGHRS, CDR2 YFSETQ. Trimming shortened V by 4 bases and J by 6 bases, and 13 bases separated the two germline ends.

The chain couples TRBV6-5 to TRBJ2-7; D gene unclear. With 2 bases removed from V and 8 bases from J, the gap between germline ends came to 16 bases. From germline, CDR1 is MNHEY and CDR2 SVGAGI. The CDR3 sequence is 14 residues long. As DNA, the CDR3 is TGTGCCAGCAGTTACCAAAAAACCGGCTCACAGCAGTACTTC. Translation: CASSYQKTGSQQYF.

The chain carries TRBV7-9 and TRBJ1-1; possibly TRBD1 for D (5 bases). The germline V gene encodes CDR1 SEHNR and CDR2 FQNEAQ (reference sequence). V lost 5 bases to trimming and J lost 1 base, with 17 bases between them. This CDR3 is built from 16 residues. DNA of the CDR3: TGTGCCAGCAGCCTACCTGGGACGACAGAGAACACTGAAGCTTTCTTT. It specifies CASSLPGTTENTEAFF.

This clone occurred a few times. The V call is TRBV6-5, the J call TRBJ1-2, with 9 nucleotides matching TRBD1. This CDR3 is built from 14 residues. The germline V gene encodes CDR1 MNHEY and CDR2 SVGAGI. V was pared by 7 bases and J by 6 bases, with 9 bases of the junction left unmatched. CDR3: CASTQSTGGNGYTF. CDR3 bases: TGTGCCAGCACCCAATCGACAGGGGGAAATGGCTACACCTTC.

Comment on this clone: The conserved phenylalanine or tryptophan is not found at the CDR3 terminus, so this likely reflects a read error. It is unclear where the CDR3 begins or ends on the DNA, so no DNA is shown, and the CDR3 is as TCRdb lists it. The J gene is TRBJ1-5, the V gene TRBV2. Per germline, CDR1 SNHLY and CDR2 FYNNEI. The CDR3 extends over 11 residues, inclusive of both ends. The CDR3 protein is CASSVGGALIC.

This chain uses TRBV12-5 with TRBJ2-7; 7 nucleotides align to TRBD2. Germline CDR1 LGHNT, CDR2 FRNRAP. J lost 3 bases, V lost 2 bases, and 10 bases had no gene match. This CDR3 region has 16 residues. Here the CDR3 reads CASGLLVGRARYEQYF. In DNA, the CDR3 is TGTGCTAGTGGTTTGCTCGTGGGGAGGGCGCGCTACGAGCAGTACTTC.

This clone was seen a single time. The chain recombines TRBV3-1 (or the pseudogene TRBV3-2) with TRBJ2-7; possibly TRBD2 for D (6 bases). Germline assignment: CDR1 LGHDT and CDR2 YNNKEL (reference sequence). Trimming removed 4 bases from V and 3 bases from J, with 16 bases in between. There are 15 residues in the CDR3. The DNA of the CDR3 is TGTGCCAGCAGCCCTGGGGTAGCGGCCTACTACGAGCAGTACTTC. Its protein is CASSPGVAAYYEQYF.

The gene calls are TRBV7-9 and TRBJ1-2; D is uncertain. Trimming removed 0 bases at V and 5 bases at J, with 4 bases between. This CDR3 comprises 12 residues. Germline lookup yields CDR1 SEHNR and CDR2 FQNEAQ (reference sequence). Here the CDR3 DNA reads TGTGCCAGCAGCTTAGCGGGTTATGGCTACACCTTC. This translates into CASSLAGYGYTF.

V is TRBV10-1 and J is TRBJ2-1; D remains ambiguous. CDR1 is WNHNN and CDR2 is SYGVQD in the germline V gene (reference sequence). The V gene lost 6 bases and the J gene lost 10 bases, with 16 bases spanning the gap. The CDR3 extends over 13 amino acids. The CDR3 coding sequence is TGCGCCAGCAGCCTAGATCTAACGTCAGAGCAGTTCTTC. Encoded protein: CASSLDLTSEQFF.

The rearrangement joins TRBV28 to TRBJ1-2; 7 nucleotides match TRBD1. This CDR3 has 15 residues. Unmatched junction bases numbered 13, after V lost 4 bases and J lost 8 bases. The germline V gene encodes CDR1 MDHEN and CDR2 SYDVKM. DNA of the CDR3: TGTGCCAGCAGTTCCCGATTCAAGGGACAGAAGGGCTACACCTTC. It yields the protein CASSSRFKGQKGYTF.

This clone was detected only once. The chain couples TRBV6-6 to TRBJ1-6, with 9 bases lining up with TRBD1. CDR1 and CDR2 from the germline V gene are MNHNY and SVGAGI (reference sequence). Germline trimming cut 5 bases from V and 3 bases from J; bases unmatched to any gene: 5. CDR3 length: 16 residues. The CDR3 loop reads CASSGDRDFYNSPLHF. The CDR3 region has the DNA TGTGCCAGCAGTGGGGACAGGGACTTCTATAATTCACCCCTCCACTTT.

J is TRBJ2-7 and V is TRBV4-1; D may correspond to TRBD1 or TRBD2 (6 bases each). The CDR3 sequence is 16 residues long. Germline lookup yields CDR1 MGHRA and CDR2 YSYEKL. The ends were cut back, 3 bases at V and 1 base at J, with 16 bases in the middle. The CDR3 here is CASSQWGARPSYEQYF. The DNA of the CDR3 is TGCGCCAGCAGCCAGTGGGGGGCGCGTCCTTCCTACGAGCAGTACTTC.

The chain is built from TRBV28 and TRBJ2-1; weak D call: TRBD2 (6 bases). V was clipped by 6 bases and J by 6 bases, with 21 bases between them. CDR1 and CDR2 (germline): MDHEN, SYDVKM. The CDR3 sequence is 16 residues long. As DNA, the CDR3 is TGTGCCAGCAGCTTGCTACTAGCCCTGTCCCGCAATGAGCAGTTCTTC. It specifies CASSLLLALSRNEQFF.

This chain connects TRBV5-5 to TRBJ2-7; D tentatively reads TRBD1 or TRBD2 (5 bases each). The CDR3 length is 14 residues. Looked up from germline, CDR1 is SGHKS and CDR2 is YYEKEE (reference sequence). The V end was cut by 4 bases, the J end by 2 bases, with 13 bases between. The CDR3 here is CASSEGRVAYEQYF. CDR3 sequence (DNA): TGTGCCAGCAGCGAGGGACGCGTGGCCTACGAGCAGTACTTC.

This clone was counted a few times. The chain joins TRBV28 to TRBJ1-5; TRBD1 agrees at 10 bases. This CDR3 is 15 amino acids long. V lost 1 base to trimming and J lost 6 bases; unmatched junction nucleotides: 3. Germline V gives CDR1 MDHEN, CDR2 SYDVKM. In DNA, the CDR3 is TGTGCCAGCAGTTTATCGGGACAGGGGAGTCAGCCCCAGCATTTT. The encoded protein is CASSLSGQGSQPQHF. The variable domain in full, with the rest retrieved from reference TRBV28 and TRBJ1-5, is DVKVTQSSRYLVKRTGEKVFLECVQDMDHENMFWYRQDPGLGLRLIYFSYDVKMKEKGDIPEGYSVSREKKERFSLILESASTNQTSMYLCASSLSGQGSQPQHFGDGTRLSIL.

This clone was seen once. This sequence joins TRBV7-8 and TRBJ2-3; D remains ambiguous. With 3 bases removed from V and 2 bases from J, the gap between germline ends came to 6 bases. Germline V gives CDR1 SGHVS, CDR2 FQNEAQ. This CDR3 has 13 amino acids. CDR3 region: CASSLIPTDTQYF. DNA of the CDR3: TGTGCCAGCAGCTTGATCCCCACAGATACGCAGTATTTT.